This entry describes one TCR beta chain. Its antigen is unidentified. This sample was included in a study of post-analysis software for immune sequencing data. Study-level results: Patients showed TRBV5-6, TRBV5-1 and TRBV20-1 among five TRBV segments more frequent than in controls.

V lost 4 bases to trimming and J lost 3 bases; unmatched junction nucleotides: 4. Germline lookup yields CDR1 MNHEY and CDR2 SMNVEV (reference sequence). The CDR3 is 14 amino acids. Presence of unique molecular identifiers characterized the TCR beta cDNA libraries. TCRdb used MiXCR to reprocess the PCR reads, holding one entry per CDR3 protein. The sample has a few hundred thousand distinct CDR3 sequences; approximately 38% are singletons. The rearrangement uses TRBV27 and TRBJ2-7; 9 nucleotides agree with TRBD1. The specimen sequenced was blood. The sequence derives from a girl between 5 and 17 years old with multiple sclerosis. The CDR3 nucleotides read TGTGCCAGCAGTTGGGGACAGGGAGGCTACGAGCAGTACTTC. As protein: CASSWGQGGYEQYF.